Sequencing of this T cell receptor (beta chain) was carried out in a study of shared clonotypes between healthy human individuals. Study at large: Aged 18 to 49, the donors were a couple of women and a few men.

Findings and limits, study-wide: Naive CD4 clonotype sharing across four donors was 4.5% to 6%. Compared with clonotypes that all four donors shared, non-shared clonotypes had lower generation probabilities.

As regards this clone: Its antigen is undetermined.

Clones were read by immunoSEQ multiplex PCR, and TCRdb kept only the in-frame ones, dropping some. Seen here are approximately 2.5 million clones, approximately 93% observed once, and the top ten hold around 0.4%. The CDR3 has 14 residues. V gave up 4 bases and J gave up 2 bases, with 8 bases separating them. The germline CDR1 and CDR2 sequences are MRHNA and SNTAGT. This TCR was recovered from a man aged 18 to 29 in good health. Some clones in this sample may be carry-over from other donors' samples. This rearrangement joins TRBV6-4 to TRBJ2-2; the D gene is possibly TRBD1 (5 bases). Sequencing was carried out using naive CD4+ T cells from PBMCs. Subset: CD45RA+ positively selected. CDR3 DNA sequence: TGTGCCAGCAGTGGACAGTTTAACACCGGGGAGCTGTTTTTT. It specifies CASSGQFNTGELFF.